These T cell receptor beta chains were read from a single sample in a study of blood T cell repertoires in COVID-19. Repertoires were generated with immunoSEQ multiplex PCR, while TCRdb's copy carries only in-frame clones and drops some. The sample has some 78,000 clones, around 88% seen once. Sequenced input: peripheral blood. These receptors were taken from a woman aged 80 or over with active or convalescent COVID-19. The CDR3 runs from the conserved cysteine through the conserved F or W. Each record gives: clone size, V gene, J gene, D gene, CDR3 DNA, CDR3 protein. The D gene is left open where the match is weak. Not all rows give a size; the values are once, few, many and, for expanded clones, a class.

-	TRBV7-9	TRBJ2-3	-	TGTGCCAGCAGCTCACTACAGGGTATTTCAGATACGCAGTATTTT	CASSSLQGISDTQYF
-	TRBV9	TRBJ1-5	-	TGTGCCAGCAGCGTGGGGGGGTCTAGCAATCAGCCCCAGCATTTT	CASSVGGSSNQPQHF
-	TRBV6-5	TRBJ1-4	-	TGTGCCAGCAGTTACTCGATTTGGCAGATTAATGAAAAACTGTTTTTT	CASSYSIWQINEKLFF
few	TRBV18	TRBJ1-5	TRBD1	TGTGCCAGCTCACCCAGGACAGGATCCGATCAGCCCCAGCATTTT	CASSPRTGSDQPQHF
-	TRBV7-6	TRBJ2-3	TRBD1	TGTGCCAGCAGCCCCTATCCCGGGACAGGGTCAGATACGCAGTATTTT	CASSPYPGTGSDTQYF
-	TRBV5-1	TRBJ2-7	TRBD2	TGCGCCAGCAGGCTCGCTAGCGGGTCTTCCTACGAGCAGTACTTC	CASRLASGSSYEQYF
-	TRBV18	TRBJ2-1	TRBD2	TGTGCCAGCCTGAGCGGGAGATCCTACAATGAGCAGTTCTTC	CASLSGRSYNEQFF
-	TRBV2	TRBJ2-7	-	TGTGCCAGCAGTGAAGGGGCAGAGCAGTACTTC	CASSEGAEQYF
-	TRBV15	TRBJ1-5	-	TGTGCCACCAGCAGAGTCCCAGGATATAGCAATCAGCCCCAGCATTTT	CATSRVPGYSNQPQHF
-	TRBV28	TRBJ1-4	TRBD1	TGTGCCAGCAGCCGACAGGGTGGAGGCGAAAAACTGTTTTTT	CASSRQGGGEKLFF
-	TRBV16	TRBJ2-7	-	TGTGCCAGCAGCCCGAGACCCGGGGGATTTTCTTACGAGCAGTACTTC	CASSPRPGGFSYEQYF
-	TRBV3-1/TRBV3-2	TRBJ2-7	TRBD2	TGTGCCAGCAGCCAAGATCGGGTAGCGGGGGCCGAGCAGTACTTC	CASSQDRVAGAEQYF
-	TRBV9	TRBJ2-1	TRBD2	TGTGCCAGCAGTGTGCTGGGACTACCCTACAATGAGCAGTTCTTC	CASSVLGLPYNEQFF
-	TRBV28	TRBJ1-2	-	TGTGCCAGCAGTTTAAGTCGTCCGGGAGGCTACACCTTC	CASSLSRPGGYTF
-	TRBV7-2	TRBJ2-1	-	TGTGCCAGCAGCTTTTTAACGAGCTCCTACAATGAGCAGTTCTTC	CASSFLTSSYNEQFF
-	TRBV5-1	TRBJ2-7	-	TGCGCCAGCAGCTATGGACTTAACTACGAGCAGTACTTC	CASSYGLNYEQYF
-	TRBV7-6	TRBJ2-2	TRBD1	TGTGCCAGCAGCTTGACAGGGACGAACACCGGGGAGCTGTTTTTT	CASSLTGTNTGELFF
-	TRBV6-5	TRBJ2-3	-	TGTGCCAGCAGTTCCAATCAACCAGTAGATACGCAGTATTTT	CASSSNQPVDTQYF
-	TRBV9	TRBJ2-1	-	TGTGCCAGCAGCGTGCGGGCAGTTCAACTAGGCAATGAGCAGTTCTTC	CASSVRAVQLGNEQFF
few	TRBV6-5	TRBJ2-2	-	TGTGCCAGCGCCAGAGGGACCGGGGAGCTGTTTTTT	CASARGTGELFF
few	TRBV9	TRBJ2-2	-	TGTGCCAGCACGCCGGGGGATTCTCGGACCGGGGAGCTGTTTTTT	CASTPGDSRTGELFF
once	TRBV15	TRBJ2-3	TRBD2	TGTGCCACCAGCAGAAATAGCGGGGGCACAGATACGCAGTATTTT	CATSRNSGGTDTQYF
-	TRBV5-1	TRBJ2-6	TRBD1	TGCGCCAGCAGCTTGGACTCCGGGACAGGGGGTGGTAGGCCCTCTGGGGCCAACGTCCTGACTTTC	CASSLDSGTGGGRPSGANVLTF
-	TRBV24-1	TRBJ2-7	TRBD1	TGTGCCACCAGTGATGGGACAGGGATCGAGCAGTACTTC	CATSDGTGIEQYF
-	TRBV28	TRBJ1-5	TRBD1	TGTGCCAGCAGTTTGGGACAGTTTTATCAGCCCCAGCATTTT	CASSLGQFYQPQHF
few	TRBV19	TRBJ1-4	TRBD1	TGTGCCAGTAGCATAGGGACAGGGGGCCGGACTAATGAAAAACTGTTTTTT	CASSIGTGGRTNEKLFF